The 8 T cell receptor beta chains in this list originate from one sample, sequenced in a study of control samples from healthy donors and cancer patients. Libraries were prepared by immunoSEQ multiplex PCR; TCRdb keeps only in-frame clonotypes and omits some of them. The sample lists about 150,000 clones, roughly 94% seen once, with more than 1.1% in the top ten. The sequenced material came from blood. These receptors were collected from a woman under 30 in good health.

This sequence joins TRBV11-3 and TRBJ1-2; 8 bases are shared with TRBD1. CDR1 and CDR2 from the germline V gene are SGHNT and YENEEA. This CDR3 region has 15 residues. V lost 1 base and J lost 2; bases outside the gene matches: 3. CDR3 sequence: CASSLGRTGNYGYTF. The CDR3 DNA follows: TGTGCCAGCAGCTTAGGCCGGACAGGGAACTATGGCTACACCTTC.

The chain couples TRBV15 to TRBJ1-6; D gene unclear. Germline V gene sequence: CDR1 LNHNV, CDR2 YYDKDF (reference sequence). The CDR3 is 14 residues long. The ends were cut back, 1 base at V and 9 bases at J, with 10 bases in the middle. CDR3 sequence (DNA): TGTGCCACCAGCAGAGGGATCTCTAGTTCACCCCTCCACTTT. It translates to CATSRGISSSPLHF.

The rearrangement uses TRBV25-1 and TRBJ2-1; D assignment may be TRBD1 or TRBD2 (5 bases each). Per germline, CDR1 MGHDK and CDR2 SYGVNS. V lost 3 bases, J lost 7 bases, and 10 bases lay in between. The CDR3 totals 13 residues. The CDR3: CASSERGANEQFF. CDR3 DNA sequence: TGTGCCAGCAGTGAGAGGGGAGCAAATGAGCAGTTCTTC.

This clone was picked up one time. This CDR3 is CASSPGQGAYNEQFF. In DNA form, the CDR3 reads TGTGCCAGTAGTCCCGGACAGGGGGCCTACAATGAGCAGTTCTTC. This sequence joins TRBV19 and TRBJ2-1; 10 bases match TRBD1. This CDR3 has 15 amino acids. The V segment lost 5 bases and the J segment 2 bases; nucleotides outside the gene matches: 3. Germline V gives CDR1 LNHDA, CDR2 SQIVND (reference sequence).

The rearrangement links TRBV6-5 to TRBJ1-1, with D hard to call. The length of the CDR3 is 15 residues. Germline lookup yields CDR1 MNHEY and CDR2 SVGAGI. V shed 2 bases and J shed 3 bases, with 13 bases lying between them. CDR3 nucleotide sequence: TGTGCCAGCAGTTACCAGGCCAACCCTTACACTGAAGCTTTCTTT. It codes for CASSYQANPYTEAFF.

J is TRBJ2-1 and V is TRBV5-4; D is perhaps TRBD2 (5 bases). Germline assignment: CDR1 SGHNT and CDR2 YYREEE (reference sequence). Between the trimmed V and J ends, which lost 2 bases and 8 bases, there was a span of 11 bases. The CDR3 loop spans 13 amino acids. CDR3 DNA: TGTGCCAGCAGCTTTCCTATCGGGGATGAGCAGTTCTTC. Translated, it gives CASSFPIGDEQFF.

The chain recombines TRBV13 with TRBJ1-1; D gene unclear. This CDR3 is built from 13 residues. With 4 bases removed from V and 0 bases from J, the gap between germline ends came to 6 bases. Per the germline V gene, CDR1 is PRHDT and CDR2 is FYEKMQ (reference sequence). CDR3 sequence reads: CASSSHMNTEAFF. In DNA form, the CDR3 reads TGTGCCAGCAGCTCACATATGAACACTGAAGCTTTCTTT.

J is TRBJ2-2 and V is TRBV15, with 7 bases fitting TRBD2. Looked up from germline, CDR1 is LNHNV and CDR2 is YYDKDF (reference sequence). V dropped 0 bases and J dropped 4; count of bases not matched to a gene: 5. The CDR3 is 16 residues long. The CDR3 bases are TGTGCCACCAGCAGAGATAGCGGCGGGGGCACCGGGGAGCTGTTTTTT. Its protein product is CATSRDSGGGTGELFF.